These 15 T cell receptor beta chains were all obtained from the same sample, sequenced in a study of CD8 T cells in ankylosing spondylitis. A single record per CDR3 protein comes from TCRdb applying MiXCR to the 5' RACE reads. The data show 250,000 to 350,000 distinct CDR3 sequences, about a fifth seen once. The sequencing sample was made of blood, either unsorted or a sorted T cell fraction (not recorded which). The receptors shown here come from a female donor with ankylosing spondylitis or in good health (not recorded which).

V gene TRBV20-1 combines with J gene TRBJ2-1; D is perhaps TRBD1 (6 bases). V shed 5 bases and J shed 8 bases, with 13 bases lying between them. The CDR3 length is 12 residues. Germline V gene lookup returns CDR1 DFQATT and CDR2 SNEGSKA (reference sequence). Written as DNA, the CDR3 is TGCAGTGCTCAGTCACAGGGAGATGAGCAGTTCTTC. This gives the protein CSAQSQGDEQFF.

The chain links TRBV9 to TRBJ2-2; D ambiguous. The germline V gene has CDR1 SGDLS and CDR2 YYNGEE. V was trimmed by 0 bases and J by 8 bases, leaving 11 bases between them. The CDR3 runs to 14 residues. The CDR3 loop is CASSVGSPRGELFF. Here the CDR3 DNA reads TGTGCCAGCAGCGTAGGCTCCCCGCGGGGGGAGCTGTTTTTT.

This sequence joins TRBV20-1 and TRBJ1-5; D unresolved. The CDR3 is 13 amino acids. Germline assignment: CDR1 DFQATT and CDR2 SNEGSKA (reference sequence). Between the trimmed V and J ends, which lost 4 bases and 0 bases, there was a span of 7 bases. CDR3 nucleotide sequence: TGCAGTGCTAAGGGATATAGCAATCAGCCCCAGCATTTT. Protein product: CSAKGYSNQPQHF.

This clonotype turned up a few times. The DNA for the CDR3 is TGTGCCAGCAGCGACGGGACTCGAAACACCATATATTTT. Its protein is CASSDGTRNTIYF. This sequence joins TRBV7-9 and TRBJ1-3, with D possibly TRBD1 on 5 matching bases. Germline V gene sequence: CDR1 SEHNR, CDR2 FQNEAQ (reference sequence). The CDR3 contains 13 residues. Trimming shortened V by 5 bases and J by 5 bases, and 10 bases separated the two germline ends.

This clonotype was seen only a few times. The chain carries TRBV12-5 and TRBJ2-1, with 7 bases fitting TRBD2. The CDR3 has 14 residues. The germline V gene encodes CDR1 LGHNT and CDR2 FRNRAP. V shed 2 bases, J shed 10 bases, and the junction held 8 bases outside the gene matches. In nucleotides, the CDR3 is TGTGCTAGTGGTTTGCTGGGTCTGGGGGGGGAGCAGTTCTTC. Its translation is CASGLLGLGGEQFF.

There are a few counts of this clonotype. V usage is TRBV20-1 and J usage is TRBJ2-5, with D perhaps TRBD2 (5 bases). In germline, CDR1 is DFQATT, CDR2 SNEGSKA (reference sequence). The CDR3 has 12 amino acids. DNA for the CDR3: TGCAGCACGACTACTAGCCAAGAGACCCAGTACTTC. It translates to CSTTTSQETQYF.

V gene TRBV6-2 or TRBV6-3 combines with J gene TRBJ2-5, with a possible D match to TRBD2 (6 bases). V was shortened by 6 bases and J by 4 bases, with 12 bases between the two germline ends. This CDR3 is 13 amino acids long. From germline, CDR1 is MNHEY and CDR2 SVGEGT. The CDR3: CASRAGSGETQYF. The CDR3 DNA follows: TGTGCCAGCAGGGCCGGGAGTGGAGAGACCCAGTACTTC.

The CDR3 protein is CASSLVIKNIQYF. The CDR3 DNA sequence: TGTGCCAGCAGCTTAGTGATCAAAAACATTCAGTACTTC. The rearrangement joins TRBV7-2 to TRBJ2-4; D is ambiguous. The CDR3 totals 13 residues. V was pared by 1 base and J by 3 bases, with 4 bases between. Per germline, CDR1 SGHTA and CDR2 FQGNSA.

The V and J genes are TRBV6-2 or TRBV6-3 and TRBJ1-2; D may be TRBD1 (5 bases). The CDR3 runs to 14 residues. Germline lookup yields CDR1 MNHEY and CDR2 SVGEGT. V was cut by 8 bases and J by 5 bases, with 18 bases left in between. DNA of the CDR3: TGTGCCAGCGAAAGTCGAGGGGCCGGGTATGGCTACACCTTC. Protein sequence: CASESRGAGYGYTF.

This clonotype was seen ten or more times. The chain employs TRBV20-1 and TRBJ1-1; no definite D call. The ends were cut back, 1 base at V and 1 base at J, with 7 bases in the middle. The CDR3 covers 13 residues. Germline CDR1 is DFQATT and CDR2 is SNEGSKA (reference sequence). The CDR3 sequence: CSARGGGNTEAFF. As DNA, the CDR3 is TGCAGTGCTAGAGGGGGAGGGAACACTGAAGCTTTCTTT.

This clonotype was counted a few times. The gene calls are TRBV9 and TRBJ1-5; possibly TRBD1 for D (5 bases). There are 15 residues in the CDR3. Germline V gene lookup returns CDR1 SGDLS and CDR2 YYNGEE. The V and J ends lost 4 bases and 9 bases respectively, with 20 bases between them. CDR3 residues: CASSPGGDPRWPQHF. CDR3 DNA sequence: TGTGCCAGCAGCCCCGGGGGGGACCCCCGGTGGCCCCAGCATTTT.

This clonotype was seen repeatedly, ten times or more. The chain employs TRBV6-5 and TRBJ1-1, with 7 bases that match TRBD1. Per germline, CDR1 MNHEY and CDR2 SVGAGI. V lost 4 bases, J lost 2 bases, and 10 bases stayed unmatched. The CDR3 spans 16 residues. CDR3 in DNA: TGTGCCAGCAGTTCGGGACAGCGGCCCAACAACACTGAAGCTTTCTTT. Its protein is CASSSGQRPNNTEAFF.

The chain employs TRBV12-3 or TRBV12-4 and TRBJ1-2; D is unresolved. The CDR3 totals 13 residues. Deletions cut 2 bases from V and 5 bases from J, with 9 bases between. The CDR3 is CASSLITLYGYTF. The CDR3 DNA sequence: TGTGCCAGCAGTTTAATTACCCTGTATGGCTACACCTTC.

The V and J genes are TRBV12-3 or TRBV12-4 and TRBJ2-7; the D gene is possibly TRBD1 (6 bases). V lost 5 bases to trimming and J lost 5 bases, with 13 bases between them. This CDR3 spans 13 amino acids. CDR3 protein: CASSQQGTHEQYF. CDR3 nucleotides: TGTGCCAGCAGTCAACAGGGTACCCACGAGCAGTACTTC.

This clonotype was seen more than once but under ten times. The V gene is TRBV20-1, the J gene TRBJ1-2; no definite D call. Germline V gene data show CDR1 as DFQATT and CDR2 as SNEGSKA (reference sequence). The CDR3 has 14 amino acids. V dropped 0 bases and J dropped 5 bases, with 13 bases sitting between them. This CDR3 reads CSAREGFPLYGYTF. The CDR3 DNA follows: TGCAGTGCTAGAGAGGGCTTCCCACTTTATGGCTACACCTTC.